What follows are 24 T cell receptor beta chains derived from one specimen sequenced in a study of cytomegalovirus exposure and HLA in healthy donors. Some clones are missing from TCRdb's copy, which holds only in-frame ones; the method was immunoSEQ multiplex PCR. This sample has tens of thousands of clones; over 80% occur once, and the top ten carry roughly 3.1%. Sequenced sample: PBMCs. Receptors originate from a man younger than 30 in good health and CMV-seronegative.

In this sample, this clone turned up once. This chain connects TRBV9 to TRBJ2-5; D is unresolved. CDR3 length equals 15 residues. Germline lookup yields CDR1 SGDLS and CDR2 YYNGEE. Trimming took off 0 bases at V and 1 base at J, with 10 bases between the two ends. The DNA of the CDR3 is TGTGCCAGCAGCGTAGGAGGCGGTCCCCAAGAGACCCAGTACTTC. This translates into CASSVGGGPQETQYF.

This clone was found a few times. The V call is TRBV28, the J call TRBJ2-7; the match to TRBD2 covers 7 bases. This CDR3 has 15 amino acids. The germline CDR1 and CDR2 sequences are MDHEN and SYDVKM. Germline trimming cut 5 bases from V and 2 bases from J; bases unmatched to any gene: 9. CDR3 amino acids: CASSPAQRGTYEQYF. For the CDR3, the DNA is TGTGCCAGCAGTCCTGCCCAGCGGGGCACCTACGAGCAGTACTTC.

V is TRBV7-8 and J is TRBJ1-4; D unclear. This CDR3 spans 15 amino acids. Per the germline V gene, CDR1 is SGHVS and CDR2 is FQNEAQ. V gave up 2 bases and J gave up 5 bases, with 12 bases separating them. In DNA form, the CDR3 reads TGTGCCAGCAGCTTATCGGAGGGCGTGAATGAAAAACTGTTTTTT. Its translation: CASSLSEGVNEKLFF. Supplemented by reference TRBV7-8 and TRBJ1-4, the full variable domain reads GAGVSQSPRYKVAKRGQDVALRCDPISGHVSLFWYQQALGQGPEFLTYFQNEAQLDKSGLPSDRFFAERPEGSVSTLKIQRTQQEDSAVYLCASSLSEGVNEKLFFGSGTQLSVL.

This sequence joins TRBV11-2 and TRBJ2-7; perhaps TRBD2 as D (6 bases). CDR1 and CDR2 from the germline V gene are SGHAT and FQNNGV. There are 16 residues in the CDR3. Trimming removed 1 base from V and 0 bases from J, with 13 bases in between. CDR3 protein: CASSLVGGVSSYEQYF. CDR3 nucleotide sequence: TGTGCCAGCAGCTTAGTGGGGGGAGTGAGCTCCTACGAGCAGTACTTC.

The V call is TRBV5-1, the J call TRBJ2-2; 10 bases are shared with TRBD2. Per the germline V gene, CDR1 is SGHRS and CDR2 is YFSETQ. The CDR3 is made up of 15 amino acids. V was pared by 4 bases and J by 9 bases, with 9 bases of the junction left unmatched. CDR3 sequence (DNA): TGCGCCAGCAGCAGGCAGGCTAGCGGGAGCAGGGAGCTGTTTTTT. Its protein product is CASSRQASGSRELFF. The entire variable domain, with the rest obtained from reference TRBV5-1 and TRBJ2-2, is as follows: KAGVTQTPRYLIKTRGQQVTLSCSPISGHRSVSWYQQTPGQGLQFLFEYFSETQRNKGNFPGRFSGRQFSNSRSEMNVSTLELGDSALYLCASSRQASGSRELFFGEGSRLTVL.

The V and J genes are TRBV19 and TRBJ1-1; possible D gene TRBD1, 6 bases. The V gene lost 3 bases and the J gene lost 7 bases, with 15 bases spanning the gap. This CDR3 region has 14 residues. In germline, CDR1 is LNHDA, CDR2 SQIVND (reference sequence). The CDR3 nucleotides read TGTGCCAGTAGTATGGTCGGGGGGCAAGGTGAAGCTTTCTTT. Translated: CASSMVGGQGEAFF.

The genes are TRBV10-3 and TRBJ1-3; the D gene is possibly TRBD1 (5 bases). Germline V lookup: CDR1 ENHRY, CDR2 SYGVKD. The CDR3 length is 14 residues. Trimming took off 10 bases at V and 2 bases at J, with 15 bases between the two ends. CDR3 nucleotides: TGTGCCACCCTTGGGGCCCAAACTGGAAACACCATATATTTT. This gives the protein CATLGAQTGNTIYF.

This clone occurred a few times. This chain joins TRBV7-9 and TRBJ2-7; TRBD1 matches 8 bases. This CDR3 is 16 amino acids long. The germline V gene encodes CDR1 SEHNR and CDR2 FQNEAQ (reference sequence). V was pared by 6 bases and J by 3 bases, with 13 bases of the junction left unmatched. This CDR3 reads CASRGQGIGSHYEQYF. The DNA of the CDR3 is TGTGCCAGCAGAGGACAGGGAATCGGTTCCCACTACGAGCAGTACTTC.

For the CDR3, the DNA is TGTGCCAGCAGACAGTTAGCCGGGGAGCTGTTTTTT. Translating it yields CASRQLAGELFF. This chain links TRBV2 with TRBJ2-2; D not certain. The CDR3 sequence is 12 residues long. V lost 6 bases to trimming and J lost 6 bases, with 8 bases between them. In germline, CDR1 is SNHLY, CDR2 FYNNEI.

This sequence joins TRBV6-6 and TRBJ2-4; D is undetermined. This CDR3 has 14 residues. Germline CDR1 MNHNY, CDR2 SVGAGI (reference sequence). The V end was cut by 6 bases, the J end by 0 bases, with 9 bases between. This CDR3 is CASRSLLAKNIQYF. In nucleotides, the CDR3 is TGTGCCAGCAGAAGCCTTTTAGCCAAAAACATTCAGTACTTC.

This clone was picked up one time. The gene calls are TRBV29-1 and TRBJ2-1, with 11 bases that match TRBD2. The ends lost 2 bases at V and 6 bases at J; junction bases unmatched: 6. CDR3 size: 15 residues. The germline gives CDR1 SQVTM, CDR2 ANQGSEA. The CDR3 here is CSVEPQLAGANEQFF. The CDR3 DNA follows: TGCAGCGTTGAACCCCAACTAGCGGGAGCCAATGAGCAGTTCTTC.

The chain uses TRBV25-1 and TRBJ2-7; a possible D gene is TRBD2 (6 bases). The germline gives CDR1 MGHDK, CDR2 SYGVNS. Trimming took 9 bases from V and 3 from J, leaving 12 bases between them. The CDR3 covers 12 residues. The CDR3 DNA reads TGTGCCAGTCGGGGACTGCGCTACGAGCAGTACTTC. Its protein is CASRGLRYEQYF.

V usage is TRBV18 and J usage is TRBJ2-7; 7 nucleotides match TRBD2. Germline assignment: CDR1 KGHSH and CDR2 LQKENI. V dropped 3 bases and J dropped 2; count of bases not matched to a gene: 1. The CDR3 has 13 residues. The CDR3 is CASSPGLAYEQYF. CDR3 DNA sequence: TGTGCCAGCTCACCCGGACTAGCCTACGAGCAGTACTTC.

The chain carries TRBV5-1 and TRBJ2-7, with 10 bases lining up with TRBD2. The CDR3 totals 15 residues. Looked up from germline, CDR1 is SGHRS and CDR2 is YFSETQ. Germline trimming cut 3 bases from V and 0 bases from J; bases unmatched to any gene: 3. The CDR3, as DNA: TGCGCCAGCAGCTCCGGGACTAGCGACTCCTACGAGCAGTACTTC. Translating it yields CASSSGTSDSYEQYF.

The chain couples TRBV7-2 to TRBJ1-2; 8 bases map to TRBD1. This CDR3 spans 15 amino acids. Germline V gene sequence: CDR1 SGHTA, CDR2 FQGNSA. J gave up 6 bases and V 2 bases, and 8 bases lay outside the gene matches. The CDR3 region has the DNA TGTGCCAGCAGCTTACCAGGTCCAGGGGGCGATGGCTACACCTTC. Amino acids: CASSLPGPGGDGYTF. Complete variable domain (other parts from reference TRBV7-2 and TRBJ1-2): GAGVSQSPSNKVTEKGKDVELRCDPISGHTALYWYRQSLGQGLEFLIYFQGNSAPDKSGLPSDRFSAERTGGSVSTLTIQRTQQEDSAVYLCASSLPGPGGDGYTFGSGTRLTVV.

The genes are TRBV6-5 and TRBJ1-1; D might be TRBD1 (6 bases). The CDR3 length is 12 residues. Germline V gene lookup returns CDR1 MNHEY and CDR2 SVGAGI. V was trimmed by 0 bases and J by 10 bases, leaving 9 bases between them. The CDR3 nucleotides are TGTGCCAGCAGTTACTCCACAGGGACAGCTTTCTTT. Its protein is CASSYSTGTAFF.

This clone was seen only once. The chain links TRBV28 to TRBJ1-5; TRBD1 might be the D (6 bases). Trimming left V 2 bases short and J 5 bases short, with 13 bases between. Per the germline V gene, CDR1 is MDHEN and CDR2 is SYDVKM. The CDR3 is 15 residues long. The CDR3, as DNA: TGTGCCAGCAGTTTAAGCGGGGGGGGCTATCAGCCCCAGCATTTT. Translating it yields CASSLSGGGYQPQHF.

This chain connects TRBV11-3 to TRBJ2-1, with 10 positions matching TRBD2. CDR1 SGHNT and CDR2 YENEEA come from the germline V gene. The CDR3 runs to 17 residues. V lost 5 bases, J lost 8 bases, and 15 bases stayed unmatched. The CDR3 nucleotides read TGTGCCAGCAGCCCCCCCCTAGCGGGGGACCCAGGGGATGAGCAGTTCTTC. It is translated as CASSPPLAGDPGDEQFF.

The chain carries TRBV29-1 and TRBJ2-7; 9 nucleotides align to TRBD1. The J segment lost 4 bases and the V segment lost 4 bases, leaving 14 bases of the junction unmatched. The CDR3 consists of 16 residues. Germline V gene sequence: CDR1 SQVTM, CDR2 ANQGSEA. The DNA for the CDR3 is TGCAGCGTTGGGGACACCGGGACAGGGTGGGAGTACGAGCAGTACTTC. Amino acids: CSVGDTGTGWEYEQYF.

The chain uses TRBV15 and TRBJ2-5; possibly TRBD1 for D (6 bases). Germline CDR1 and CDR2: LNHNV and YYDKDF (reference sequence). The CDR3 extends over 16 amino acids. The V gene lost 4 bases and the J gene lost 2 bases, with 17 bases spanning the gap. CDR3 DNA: TGTGCCACCAGCACAACAGGGACCCCCTCTCAAGAGACCCAGTACTTC. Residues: CATSTTGTPSQETQYF.

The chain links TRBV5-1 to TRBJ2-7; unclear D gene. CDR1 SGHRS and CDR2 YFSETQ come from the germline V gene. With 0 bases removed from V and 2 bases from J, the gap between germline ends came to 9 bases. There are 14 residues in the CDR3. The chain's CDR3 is CASSLVQFPYEQYF. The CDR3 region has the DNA TGCGCCAGCAGCTTGGTTCAGTTCCCCTACGAGCAGTACTTC.

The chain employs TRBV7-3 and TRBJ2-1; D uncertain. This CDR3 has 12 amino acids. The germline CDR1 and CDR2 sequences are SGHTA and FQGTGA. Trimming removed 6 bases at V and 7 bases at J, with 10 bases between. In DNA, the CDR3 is TGTGCCAGCAGTTTCAAAAAAAATGAGCAGTTCTTC. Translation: CASSFKKNEQFF.

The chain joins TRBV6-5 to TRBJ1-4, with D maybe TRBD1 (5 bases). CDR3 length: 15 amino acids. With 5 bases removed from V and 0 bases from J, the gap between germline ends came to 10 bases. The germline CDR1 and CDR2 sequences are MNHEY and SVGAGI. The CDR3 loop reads CASSRAGTTNEKLFF. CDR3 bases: TGTGCCAGCAGTCGAGCAGGGACAACTAATGAAAAACTGTTTTTT.

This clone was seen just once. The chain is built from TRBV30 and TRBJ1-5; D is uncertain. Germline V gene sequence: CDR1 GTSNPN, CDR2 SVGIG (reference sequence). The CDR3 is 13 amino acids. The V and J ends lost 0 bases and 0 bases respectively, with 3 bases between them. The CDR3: CAWSVNSNQPQHF. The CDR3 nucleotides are TGTGCCTGGAGTGTCAATAGCAATCAGCCCCAGCATTTT.